Given below is one T cell receptor (beta chain) in context. Its specificity is unknown. The data are from a study of radiotherapy plus CTLA-4 blockade in lung cancer. Study-wide results and limits: In blood, TCR clones derived from the tumor expanded after radiotherapy plus ipilimumab.

The repertoire was sequenced with immunoSEQ multiplex PCR; TCRdb's copy has only in-frame clones and lacks some. The sample has roughly 53,000 clones, approximately 79% seen once; the top ten hold 3.2%. Trimming took 7 bases from V and 4 from J, leaving 10 bases between them. The CDR3 extends over 12 amino acids. Germline-derived CDR1 and CDR2 are SNHLY and FYNNEI. The TCR was taken from a human donor with non-small cell lung cancer who had a partial response to radiotherapy plus ipilimumab. Sequencing was performed on peripheral blood, taken from a patient treated with radiotherapy plus ipilimumab. This sequence joins TRBV2 and TRBJ1-2; D uncertain. The CDR3 region has the DNA TGTGCCAGCACCGCAGAATCCTATGGCTACACCTTC. This translates into CASTAESYGYTF.